Listed here is a single T cell receptor (beta chain). What it recognizes is unknown. Between the trimmed V and J ends, which lost 4 bases and 4 bases, there was a span of 10 bases. The CDR3 runs to 14 residues. Germline CDR1 is LGHNA and CDR2 is YNFKEQ. This table comes from immunoSEQ multiplex PCR, and its TCRdb copy is limited to in-frame clones, with some not included. The table lists about 21,000 clones, 85% to 95% of them singletons. The sample belongs to a study of untreated major depressive disorder. Study conclusions and caveats: Generalizability is limited by the comparatively small study sample.

Sequenced input: CD4+ T cells from PBMCs. The V gene is TRBV4-2, the J gene TRBJ1-4; no definite D call. The sequence came from a man aged 25 to 45 in good health. The CDR3 DNA follows: TGTGCCAGCAGCCCCGGACGGCTTAATGAAAAACTGTTTTTT. Translation: CASSPGRLNEKLFF.